These T cell receptor beta chains were read from a single sample in a study of T cells in Graves' hyperthyroidism and ophthalmopathy. MiXCR, run by TCRdb on the multiplex PCR reads, gives a single entry per CDR3 protein. In the table there are about 570,000 distinct CDR3 sequences, just over 45% of which are singletons. The sequencing input was peripheral blood or thyroid tissue (not recorded which). The origin of the receptors is an adult woman with Graves' disease, either hyperthyroidism or ophthalmopathy (not recorded which). CDR3s include the opening cysteine and the closing phenylalanine or tryptophan. Each record gives: V gene, clone size, D gene, J gene, CDR3 DNA, CDR3 protein. A D gene is named only where the DNA matches it firmly. The size of a clone is reported for some rows only, either as once, few or many, or as a class for expanded clones.

TRBV15	many	-	TRBJ2-7	TGTGCCACCAGCCTCGGGGGAGTTGGCTACGAGCAGTACTTC	CATSLGGVGYEQYF
TRBV7-2	-	-	TRBJ1-2	TGTGCCAGCAGCTTAGCTCTGGAGACTCTCTCCTTC	CASSLALETLSF
TRBV29-1	few	-	TRBJ1-3	TGCAGCGCCAAACAGGGAAACACCATATATTTT	CSAKQGNTIYF
TRBV7-2	few	-	TRBJ1-2	TGTGCCAGCAGCTGGGGCGGCAGGGTCGACGGCTACACCTTC	CASSWGGRVDGYTF
TRBV19	-	TRBD1	TRBJ2-7	TGTGCCAGTAGTACCGGACAGGGGTATGCGAGCGAGCAGTACTTC	CASSTGQGYASEQYF
TRBV4-3	-	-	TRBJ2-5	TGCGCCAGCAGCCCAGGGCTCCAAGAGACCCAGTGCTTC	CASSPGLQETQCF
TRBV29-1	-	TRBD1	TRBJ1-1	TGCAGCGTTGAAGGGGACAGTCGTGAGGCTTTCTTT	CSVEGDSREAFF
TRBV20-1	many	-	TRBJ1-1	TGCAGGACTGCAGGGAGAGACACTGAAGCTTTCTTT	CRTAGRDTEAFF
TRBV20-1	-	TRBD1	TRBJ2-2	TGCAGTGCTAGGGGACAGGGCGAAACCGGGGAGCTGTTTTTT	CSARGQGETGELFF
TRBV7-9	-	-	TRBJ1-1	TGTGCCAGCAGCTTGCTCAGTGACACTGAAGCTTTCTTT	CASSLLSDTEAFF
TRBV15	many	-	TRBJ2-7	TGTGCCACCAGCAGCTTAGATGTGGGAAAAGGGGCCTACGAGCAGTACTTC	CATSSLDVGKGAYEQYF
TRBV7-8	-	-	TRBJ2-7	TGTGCCAGCAGTCGACAGGGAGGAAACGCCGAGCAGTACTTC	CASSRQGGNAEQYF
TRBV6-1	-	TRBD1	TRBJ2-5	TGTGCCAGCAGTGAACGACAGGGGGAGGGAACCCAGTACTTC	CASSERQGEGTQYF
TRBV19	once	TRBD2	TRBJ2-2	TGTGCCAGTATGCCTAGCGGGAATGACGGGGAGCTGTTTTTT	CASMPSGNDGELFF
TRBV9	-	-	TRBJ1-1	TGTGCCAGCAGCGTAGATCCGGGGACGAACACTGAAGCTTTCTTT	CASSVDPGTNTEAFF
TRBV15	few	-	TRBJ1-6	TGTGCCACCAGCAGCGCCCGGGATTCACCCCTCCACTTT	CATSSARDSPLHF
TRBV28	-	-	TRBJ2-7	TGTGCCAGCAGGAGGGGCGGGTTCTACGAGCAGTACTTC	CASRRGGFYEQYF
TRBV7-6	-	TRBD2	TRBJ2-5	TGTGCCAGCAGCTTTGGACTAGCGGGAGATGAGACCCAGTACTTC	CASSFGLAGDETQYF
TRBV20-1	-	-	TRBJ1-5	TGCAGTGCTGCCACCCAGGGACCGTTTAGCAATCAGCCCCAGCATTTT	CSAATQGPFSNQPQHF
TRBV5-1	-	-	TRBJ1-6	TGCGCCAGCAGCCGACAGGAGGGAAATTCACCCCTCCACTTT	CASSRQEGNSPLHF
TRBV25-1	-	-	TRBJ1-3	TGTGCCAGCAGTGATCCCGGGGGCGCGGCTGGAAACACCATATATTTT	CASSDPGGAAGNTIYF
TRBV7-9	-	-	TRBJ1-6	TGTGCCAGCAGTCGAGATTTGAGTCCAGAAAATTCACCCCTCCACTTT	CASSRDLSPENSPLHF